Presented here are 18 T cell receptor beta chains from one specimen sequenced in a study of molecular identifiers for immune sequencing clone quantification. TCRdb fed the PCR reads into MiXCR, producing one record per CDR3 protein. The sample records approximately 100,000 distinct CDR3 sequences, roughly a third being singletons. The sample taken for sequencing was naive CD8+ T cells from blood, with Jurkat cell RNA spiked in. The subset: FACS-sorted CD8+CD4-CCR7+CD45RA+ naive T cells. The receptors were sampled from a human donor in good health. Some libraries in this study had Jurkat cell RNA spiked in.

The DNA for the CDR3 is TGTGCCAGCAGTCCGGGACAGACACAAGAGACCCAGTACTTC. Translation gives CASSPGQTQETQYF. This chain links TRBV12-3 or TRBV12-4 with TRBJ2-5; 7 bases fit TRBD1. The CDR3 contains 14 residues. With 5 bases clipped from V and 2 bases from J, the junction kept 5 bases outside the gene matches.

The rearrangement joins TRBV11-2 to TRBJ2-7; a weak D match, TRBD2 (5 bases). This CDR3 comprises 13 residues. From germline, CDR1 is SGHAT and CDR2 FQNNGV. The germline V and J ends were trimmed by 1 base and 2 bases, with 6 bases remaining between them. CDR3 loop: CASSLAGTYEQYF. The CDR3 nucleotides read TGTGCCAGCAGCTTAGCGGGGACCTACGAGCAGTACTTC.

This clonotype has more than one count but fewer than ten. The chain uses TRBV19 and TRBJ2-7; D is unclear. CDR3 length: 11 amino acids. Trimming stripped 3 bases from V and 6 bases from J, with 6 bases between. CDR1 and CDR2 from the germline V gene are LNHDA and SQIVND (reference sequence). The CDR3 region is CASSIGGEQYF. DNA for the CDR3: TGTGCCAGTAGTATCGGTGGCGAGCAGTACTTC.

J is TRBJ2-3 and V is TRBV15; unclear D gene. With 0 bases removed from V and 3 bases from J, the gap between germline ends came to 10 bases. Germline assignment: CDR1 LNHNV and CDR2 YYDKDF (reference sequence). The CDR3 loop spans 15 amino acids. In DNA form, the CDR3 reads TGTGCCACCAGCAGAGACGCTCCGAAGACAGATACGCAGTATTTT. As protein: CATSRDAPKTDTQYF.

CDR3 coding DNA: TGTGCCAGCAGTTACTCGGTGACAGCTACCTACGAGCAGTACTTC. It specifies CASSYSVTATYEQYF. The genes are TRBV6-2 or TRBV6-3 and TRBJ2-7, with TRBD1 as a possible D gene (5 bases). The CDR3 consists of 15 residues. The V gene lost 0 bases and the J gene lost 2 bases, with 11 bases spanning the gap. From germline, CDR1 is MNHEY and CDR2 SVGEGT.

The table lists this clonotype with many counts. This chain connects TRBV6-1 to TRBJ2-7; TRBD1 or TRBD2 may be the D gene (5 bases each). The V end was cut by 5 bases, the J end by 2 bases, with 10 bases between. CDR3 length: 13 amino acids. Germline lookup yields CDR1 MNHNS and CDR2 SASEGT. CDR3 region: CASSWDAAYEQYF. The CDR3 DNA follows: TGTGCCAGCAGTTGGGACGCTGCCTACGAGCAGTACTTC.

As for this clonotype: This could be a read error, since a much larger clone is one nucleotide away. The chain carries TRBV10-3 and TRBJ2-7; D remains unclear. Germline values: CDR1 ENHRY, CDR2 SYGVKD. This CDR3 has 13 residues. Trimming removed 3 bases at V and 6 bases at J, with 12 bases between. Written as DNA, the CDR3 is TGTGCCATCAGTGACAGGCCGCTCTGCGAGCAGTACTTC. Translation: CAISDRPLCEQYF.

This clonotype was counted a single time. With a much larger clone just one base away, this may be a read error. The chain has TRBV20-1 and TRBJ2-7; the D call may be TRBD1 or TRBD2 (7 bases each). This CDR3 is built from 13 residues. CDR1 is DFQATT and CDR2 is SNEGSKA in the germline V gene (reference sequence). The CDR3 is CSASNPGGDEQNF. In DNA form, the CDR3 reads TGCAGTGCTAGTAATCCAGGGGGGGACGAGCAGAACTTC.

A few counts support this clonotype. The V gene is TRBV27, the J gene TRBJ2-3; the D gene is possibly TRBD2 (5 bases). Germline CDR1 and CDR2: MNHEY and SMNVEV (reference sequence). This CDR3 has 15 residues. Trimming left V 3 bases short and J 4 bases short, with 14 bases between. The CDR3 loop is CASSFLGVQADTQYF. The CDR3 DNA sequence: TGTGCCAGCAGTTTTTTGGGAGTTCAGGCAGATACGCAGTATTTT.

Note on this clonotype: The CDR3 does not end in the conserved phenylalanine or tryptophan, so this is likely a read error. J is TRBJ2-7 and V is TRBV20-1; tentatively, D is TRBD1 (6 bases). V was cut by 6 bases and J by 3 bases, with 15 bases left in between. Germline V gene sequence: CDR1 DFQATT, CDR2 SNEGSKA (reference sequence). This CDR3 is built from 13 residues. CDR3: CSAQTGGDYEQYL. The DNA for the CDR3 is TGCAGTGCGCAGACAGGTGGCGACTACGAGCAGTACCTC.

The CDR3 spells CASGLGQAFLSPLHF. DNA for the CDR3: TGTGCCAGCGGCCTGGGACAGGCTTTTCTATCACCCCTCCACTTT. The chain is built from TRBV6-5 and TRBJ1-6, with 8 bases lining up with TRBD1. Trimming cost V 8 bases and J 10 bases; bases outside gene matches: 13. In germline, CDR1 is MNHEY, CDR2 SVGAGI. The CDR3 is 15 residues long.

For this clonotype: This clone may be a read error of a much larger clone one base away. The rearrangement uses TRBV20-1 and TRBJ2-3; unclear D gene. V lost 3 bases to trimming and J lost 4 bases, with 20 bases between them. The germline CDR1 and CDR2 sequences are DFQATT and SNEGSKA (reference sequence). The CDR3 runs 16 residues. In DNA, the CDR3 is TGCAGTGCTAGTGTGACTTTGAGCCCCCGCTCAGATACGCAGTATTTT. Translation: CSASVTLSPRSDTQYF.

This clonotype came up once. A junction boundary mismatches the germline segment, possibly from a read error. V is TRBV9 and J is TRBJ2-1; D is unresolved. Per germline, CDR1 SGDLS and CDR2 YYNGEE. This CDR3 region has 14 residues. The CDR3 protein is CASSVVGSYNEQIF. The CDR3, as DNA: TGTGCCAGCAGCGTAGTTGGTTCCTACAATGAGCAGATCTTC.

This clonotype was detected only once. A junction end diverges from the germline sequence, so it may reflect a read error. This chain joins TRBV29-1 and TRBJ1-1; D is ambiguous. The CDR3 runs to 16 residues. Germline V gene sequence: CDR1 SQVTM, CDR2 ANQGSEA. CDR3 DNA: TGCTGCGTTGAAGGAGTTGCGCCTGAGTTTGACACTGAAGCTTTCTTT. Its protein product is CCVEGVAPEFDTEAFF.

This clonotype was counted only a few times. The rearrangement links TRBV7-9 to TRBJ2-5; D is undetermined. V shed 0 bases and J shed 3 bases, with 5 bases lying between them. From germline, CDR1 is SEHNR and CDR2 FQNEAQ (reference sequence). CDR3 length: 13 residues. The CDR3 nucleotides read TGTGCCAGCAGCTTAGCCCTAGAAGAGACCCAGTACTTC. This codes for CASSLALEETQYF. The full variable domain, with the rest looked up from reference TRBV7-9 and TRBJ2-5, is DTGVSQNPRHKITKRGQNVTFRCDPISEHNRLYWYRQTLGQGPEFLTYFQNEAQLEKSRLLSDRFSAERPKGSFSTLEIQRTEQGDSAMYLCASSLALEETQYFGPGTRLLVL.

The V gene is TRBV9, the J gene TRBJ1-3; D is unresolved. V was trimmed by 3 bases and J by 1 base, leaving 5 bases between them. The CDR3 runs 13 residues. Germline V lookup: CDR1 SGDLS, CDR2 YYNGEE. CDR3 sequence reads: CASSGPSGNTIYF. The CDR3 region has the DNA TGTGCCAGCAGCGGGCCGTCTGGAAACACCATATATTTT.

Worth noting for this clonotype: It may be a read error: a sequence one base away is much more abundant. In nucleotides, the CDR3 is TGCAGCGGTTGGGGATACGGGTCCTACGAGCAGTACTTC. Its protein is CSGWGYGSYEQYF. This chain connects TRBV29-1 to TRBJ2-7; D gene ambiguous. V dropped 7 bases and J dropped 1 base, with 14 bases sitting between them. Germline CDR1 reads SQVTM; CDR2 reads ANQGSEA. The CDR3 length is 13 residues.

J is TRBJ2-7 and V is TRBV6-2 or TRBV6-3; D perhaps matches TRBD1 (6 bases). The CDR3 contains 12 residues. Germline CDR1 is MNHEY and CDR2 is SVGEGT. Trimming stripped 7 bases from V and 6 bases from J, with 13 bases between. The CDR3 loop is CASTPDRSEQYF. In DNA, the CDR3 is TGTGCCAGCACCCCCGACAGGTCCGAGCAGTACTTC.